The present TCR beta chain was sequenced within a study of OX40 agonist ivuxolimab in advanced cancers. Study in general: Of the patients, three showed partial responses, one with hepatocellular carcinoma and two with cutaneous melanoma.

With respect to this clone: What it binds is unknown.

Germline loops: CDR1 MDHEN, CDR2 SYDVKM. The length of the CDR3 is 17 residues. V lost 6 bases to trimming and J lost 1 base; unmatched junction nucleotides: 12. Produced via immunoSEQ multiplex PCR; TCRdb's table is partial and in-frame only. The sample lists some 150,000 clones; more than 85% were seen once. Whole-study results and caveats: Circulating CD4+ and CD8+ T cells showed clonal expansion by week 6 at 0.1 to 3.0 mg/kg.

The TCR originated in an adult with an advanced solid tumor such as melanoma, head and neck, liver or kidney cancer. The chain combines TRBV28 with TRBJ2-1, with 7 positions matching TRBD2. This sample comprised CD4+ or CD8+ T cells sorted from blood, obtained in a trial of the OX40 agonist ivuxolimab. CDR3 sequence: CASRRSGGPRSYNEQFF. CDR3 bases: TGTGCCAGCAGACGATCGGGGGGACCCAGATCCTACAATGAGCAGTTCTTC.